This is a list of T cell receptor beta chains from one sample in a study of vaccination effects on CD4 cells after COVID-19. Libraries were prepared by immunoSEQ multiplex PCR; TCRdb keeps only in-frame clonotypes and omits some of them. The data show around 81,000 clones, with 77% seen just once and around 1.1% held by the top ten. These receptors lack a known antigen. The starting material was CD4+ T cells from PBMCs cultured with HCoV-OC43 spike peptides, obtained after COVID-19 vaccination. These receptors all come from a human donor who received a COVID-19 vaccine. Each CDR3 is given with its conserved first and last residue. Each record gives: V gene, D gene, clone size, J gene, CDR3 DNA, CDR3 protein. The D gene is left open where the match is weak. Expanded clones get a size class; other rows say once, few or many, or leave the size out.

V: TRBV19
D: TRBD1
size: once
J: TRBJ1-5
DNA: TGTGCCAGTAGTGCCCAGGACAGGGGAAGCAATCAGCCCCAGCATTTT
CDR3: CASSAQDRGSNQPQHF

V: TRBV28
D: -
size: -
J: TRBJ2-3
DNA: TGTGCCAGCAGTACCCGGACTGGATCCACAGATACGCAGTATTTT
CDR3: CASSTRTGSTDTQYF

V: TRBV13
D: -
size: -
J: TRBJ2-3
DNA: TGTGCCAGCAGCTTAACCGACACAGATACGCAGTATTTT
CDR3: CASSLTDTDTQYF

V: TRBV11-2
D: -
size: few
J: TRBJ1-1
DNA: TGTGCCAGCAGCTTAGCCCGGGGAAGCACTGAAGCTTTCTTT
CDR3: CASSLARGSTEAFF

V: TRBV2
D: -
size: -
J: TRBJ1-4
DNA: TGTGCCAGCAATCTCAAGGCGCGGGTTGAAAAACTGTTTTTT
CDR3: CASNLKARVEKLFF

V: TRBV6-2/TRBV6-3
D: -
size: -
J: TRBJ1-2
DNA: TGTGCCAGCAGTGAGGACGGGAATCTCCGTGGCTACACCTTC
CDR3: CASSEDGNLRGYTF

V: TRBV10-1
D: TRBD1
size: -
J: TRBJ1-1
DNA: TGCGCCAGCAGTGAGGGACAGGTAAACACTGAAGCTTTCTTT
CDR3: CASSEGQVNTEAFF

V: TRBV14
D: -
size: -
J: TRBJ2-3
DNA: TGTGCCAGCAGCCAAGCCGGGGCGCCAGATACGCAGTATTTT
CDR3: CASSQAGAPDTQYF

V: TRBV25-1
D: -
size: -
J: TRBJ2-5
DNA: TGTGCCAGCACCCCCGGATCGGGGGAGACCCAGTACTTC
CDR3: CASTPGSGETQYF

V: TRBV3-1/TRBV3-2
D: -
size: -
J: TRBJ1-2
DNA: TGTGCCAGCAGCGGAACTAGGACCGTCTCTGGCTACACCTTC
CDR3: CASSGTRTVSGYTF

V: TRBV7-2
D: -
size: -
J: TRBJ2-5
DNA: TGTGCCAGCAGCTCGCGGACTACCCACCAAGAGACCCAGTACTTC
CDR3: CASSSRTTHQETQYF

V: TRBV9
D: -
size: -
J: TRBJ1-3
DNA: TGTGCCAGCAGCGTAGGACCCACCTCTGGAAACACCATATATTTT
CDR3: CASSVGPTSGNTIYF

V: TRBV11-2
D: -
size: once
J: TRBJ2-1
DNA: TGTGCCAGCAGTCAAACGTACAATGAGCAGTTCTTC
CDR3: CASSQTYNEQFF

V: TRBV10-2
D: -
size: -
J: TRBJ1-3
DNA: TGCGCCAGCCTGGGCTTGCTCGGCAGTAGATCCTCTGGAAACACCATATATTTT
CDR3: CASLGLLGSRSSGNTIYF

V: TRBV7-2
D: TRBD2
size: -
J: TRBJ2-3
DNA: TGTGCTAGCGGCTTAGCGGGGGCCCGCACAGATACGCAGTATTTT
CDR3: CASGLAGARTDTQYF

V: TRBV6-2/TRBV6-3
D: -
size: -
J: TRBJ2-2
DNA: TGTGCCAGCAGTTTACTACGGGCGAACACCGGGGAGCTGTTTTTT
CDR3: CASSLLRANTGELFF

V: TRBV9
D: -
size: -
J: TRBJ1-4
DNA: TGTGCCAGCAGCGGAGCTAATGAAAAACTGTTTTTT
CDR3: CASSGANEKLFF

V: TRBV6-2/TRBV6-3
D: TRBD1
size: -
J: TRBJ2-3
DNA: TGTGCCAGCAGCCGACAGGGGGGCACAGATACGCAGTATTTT
CDR3: CASSRQGGTDTQYF

V: TRBV5-1
D: -
size: -
J: TRBJ1-2
DNA: TGCGCCAGCAGCTTGGCCTGGGGCAGGGACGATGGCTACACCTTC
CDR3: CASSLAWGRDDGYTF

V: TRBV5-1
D: TRBD1
size: -
J: TRBJ2-5
DNA: TGCGCCAGCAGCTTGCTCCGACAGGGCGGCGTGGAGACCCAGTACTTC
CDR3: CASSLLRQGGVETQYF

V: TRBV24-1
D: -
size: few
J: TRBJ2-2
DNA: TGTGCCACCAGTGATTGGGGGCTCCTCGGATCCGGGGAGCTGTTTTTT
CDR3: CATSDWGLLGSGELFF

V: TRBV6-5
D: -
size: -
J: TRBJ2-6
DNA: TGTGTTTGCTCTGGGGCCAACGTCCTGACTTTC
CDR3: CVCSGANVLTF

V: TRBV6-5
D: -
size: once
J: TRBJ1-2
DNA: TGTGCCAGCAGGTTCGGGGCGGGGGGCTACACCTTC
CDR3: CASRFGAGGYTF

V: TRBV15
D: TRBD1
size: -
J: TRBJ1-6
DNA: TGTGCCACCAGCAGGGACAGGGGGCAGGTTGATTCACCCCTCCACTTT
CDR3: CATSRDRGQVDSPLHF

V: TRBV10-3
D: -
size: -
J: TRBJ1-3
DNA: TGTGCCACCGGTAGGGCTGGAAACACCATATATTTT
CDR3: CATGRAGNTIYF